The entry below gives a single TCR beta chain sequence along with its context. The data stem from a study of control samples from healthy donors and cancer patients. With V trimmed by 3 bases and J by 6 bases, 10 bases remained unmatched. Germline assignment: CDR1 SGHVS and CDR2 FQNEAQ. The CDR3 is 15 residues long. Clones were sequenced by immunoSEQ multiplex PCR, and TCRdb holds only the in-frame ones, with some missing. The table shows fewer than 90,000 clones, with over 85% occurring only once. This clonotype originated in a woman aged 55-69 years with head and neck cancer. Material: PBMCs. V is TRBV7-8 and J is TRBJ1-2; 7 bases align to TRBD1. The CDR3, as DNA: TGTGCCAGCAGCTTTCGTGGCAGGGGGAGTAATGGCTACACCTTC. Amino acids: CASSFRGRGSNGYTF.